This T cell receptor (beta chain) was captured in a study of OX40 agonist ivuxolimab in advanced cancers. Generated by immunoSEQ multiplex PCR, the TCRdb table keeps only in-frame clones and is missing some. The repertoire includes about 28,000 clones, roughly 85% of them detected once, and over 8.5% sits in the top ten. This clone is termed medium-sized (0.01 to 0.1%). Its antigen is still unknown. Notes on the study in general: CD8+ T cells (on average) carried more expanded clones than CD4+ T cells. The study did not work out the antigen specificity of the expanded peripheral T cells.

Germline CDR1 reads LGHNA; CDR2 reads YNFKEQ. This CDR3 region has 17 residues. Germline trimming cut 5 bases from V and 5 bases from J; bases unmatched to any gene: 11. The chain couples TRBV4-2 to TRBJ2-2, with TRBD1 matching 10 bases. The receptor was derived from an adult with an advanced solid tumor such as melanoma, head and neck, liver or kidney cancer. Sequencing used CD4+ or CD8+ T cells sorted from blood, obtained in a trial of the OX40 agonist ivuxolimab. For the CDR3, the DNA is TGTGCCAGCAGCTCTTGGTACCGACAGGGGGCGACCGGGGAGCTGTTTTTT. It specifies CASSSWYRQGATGELFF.